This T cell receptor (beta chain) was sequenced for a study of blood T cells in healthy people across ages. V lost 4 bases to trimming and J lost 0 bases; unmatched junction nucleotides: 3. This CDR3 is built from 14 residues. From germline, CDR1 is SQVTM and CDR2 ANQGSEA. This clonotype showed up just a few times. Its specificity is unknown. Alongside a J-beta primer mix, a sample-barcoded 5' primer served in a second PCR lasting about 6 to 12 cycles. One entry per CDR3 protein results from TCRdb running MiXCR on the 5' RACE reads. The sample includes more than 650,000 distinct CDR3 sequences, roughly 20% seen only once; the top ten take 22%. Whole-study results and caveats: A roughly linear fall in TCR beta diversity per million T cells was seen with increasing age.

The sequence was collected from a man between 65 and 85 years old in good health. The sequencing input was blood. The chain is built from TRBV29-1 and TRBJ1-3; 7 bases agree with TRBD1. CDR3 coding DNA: TGCAGCGTTGCGGGACAGAACTCTGGAAACACCATATATTTT. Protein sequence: CSVAGQNSGNTIYF.